These 11 T cell receptor beta chains were sequenced from one sample in a study of T cells after yellow fever vaccination. Each CDR3 protein is one row after TCRdb ran MiXCR on the 5' RACE reads. The sample has fewer than 85,000 distinct CDR3 sequences, roughly 7.4% seen once; the top ten hold approximately 42%. The specimen comprised CD8+ T cells sorted from PBMCs, sampled on the day of the yellow fever booster vaccination. Receptors were obtained from a man aged 25-40 years who received the YFV17D yellow fever vaccine.

V usage is TRBV4-2 and J usage is TRBJ2-5; either TRBD1 or TRBD2 may supply D (5 bases each). Germline V gives CDR1 LGHNA, CDR2 YNFKEQ. V gave up 4 bases and J gave up 1 base, with 13 bases separating them. CDR3 length equals 15 residues. In DNA, the CDR3 is TGTGCCAGCAGCCCCGGGTGGGGGTTCCAAGAGACCCAGTACTTC. Translated, it gives CASSPGWGFQETQYF.

This clonotype was observed many times. CDR3 in amino acids: CATSDLPNGYNEQFF. CDR3 DNA sequence: TGTGCCACCAGTGATTTGCCAAACGGGTACAATGAGCAGTTCTTC. The chain links TRBV24-1 to TRBJ2-1; D not certain. The CDR3 is 15 residues long. Germline V gives CDR1 KGHDR, CDR2 SFDVKD. Trimming stripped 0 bases from V and 4 bases from J, with 9 bases between.

In this sample, this clonotype turned up many times. The chain is built from TRBV7-9 and TRBJ2-7; possibly TRBD1 for D (6 bases). The CDR3 has 16 residues. CDR1 is SEHNR and CDR2 is FQNEAQ in the germline V gene (reference sequence). V lost 5 bases and J 1 base, leaving 18 bases between the germline ends. The CDR3 sequence: CASSTRDGGASYEQYF. DNA of the CDR3: TGTGCCAGCAGCACGCGAGATGGGGGCGCTTCCTACGAGCAGTACTTC.

A few counts support this clonotype. V and J are TRBV12-3 or TRBV12-4 and TRBJ2-7; the D gene is possibly TRBD2 (7 bases). The CDR3 spans 13 residues. V was trimmed by 6 bases and J by 3 bases, leaving 12 bases between them. The DNA for the CDR3 is TGTGCCAGCAGAGGGGGAGGGGGCTACGAGCAGTACTTC. Protein product: CASRGGGGYEQYF.

This chain links TRBV30 with TRBJ2-7, with 8 nucleotides matching TRBD1. Per the germline V gene, CDR1 is GTSNPN and CDR2 is SVGIG (reference sequence). CDR3 length: 14 residues. V dropped 5 bases and J dropped 0; count of bases not matched to a gene: 6. The CDR3 nucleotides are TGTGCCTGGTCGACAGGGGCGAGCTCCTACGAGCAGTACTTC. Protein product: CAWSTGASSYEQYF.

CDR3 sequence: CAISEVPLGSGIYNEQFF. The CDR3 nucleotides read TGTGCCATCAGTGAAGTCCCCCTGGGTAGCGGGATCTACAATGAGCAGTTCTTC. The chain employs TRBV10-3 and TRBJ2-1, with 8 bases identical to TRBD2. The CDR3 consists of 18 residues. Germline-derived CDR1 and CDR2 are ENHRY and SYGVKD. The J segment lost 3 bases and the V segment lost 3 bases, leaving 13 bases of the junction unmatched.

The J gene is TRBJ2-3, the V gene TRBV9; possibly TRBD2 for D (6 bases). The CDR3 extends over 15 amino acids. V gave up 2 bases and J gave up 2 bases, with 12 bases separating them. Per germline, CDR1 SGDLS and CDR2 YYNGEE. In DNA form, the CDR3 reads TGTGCCAGCAGCGTTGGTGCGGGAACCACAGATACGCAGTATTTT. It codes for CASSVGAGTTDTQYF.

This clonotype has just a few counts. The chain combines TRBV20-1 with TRBJ2-7; D might be TRBD1 (7 bases). There are 13 residues in the CDR3. Trimming shortened V by 3 bases and J by 0 bases, and 9 bases separated the two germline ends. Looked up from germline, CDR1 is DFQATT and CDR2 is SNEGSKA (reference sequence). DNA for the CDR3: TGCAGTGCTAGTCAGGGGGGCTCCTACGAGCAGTACTTC. This sequence encodes CSASQGGSYEQYF.

This clonotype was counted at least ten times. The chain recombines TRBV24-1 with TRBJ2-1; D is unresolved. V was pared by 2 bases and J by 5 bases, with 0 bases between. Germline values: CDR1 KGHDR, CDR2 SFDVKD. CDR3 size: 11 residues. CDR3 DNA: TGTGCCACCAGTGATTACAATGAGCAGTTCTTC. Translated: CATSDYNEQFF.

The chain recombines TRBV7-9 with TRBJ2-7; 7 bases line up with TRBD1. V shed 4 bases, J shed 6 bases, and the junction held 6 bases outside the gene matches. Per the germline V gene, CDR1 is SEHNR and CDR2 is FQNEAQ (reference sequence). This CDR3 has 13 residues. The DNA of the CDR3 is TGTGCCAGCAGCTCGACAGGGTTCGGCGAGCAGTACTTC. It codes for CASSSTGFGEQYF.

The chain combines TRBV11-2 with TRBJ2-7, with 9 bases fitting TRBD1. This CDR3 has 18 amino acids. V shed 1 base and J 0 bases; nucleotides not matched to a gene: 10. Germline CDR1 and CDR2: SGHAT and FQNNGV. CDR3 loop: CASSLGLEQGASSYEQYF. In DNA form, the CDR3 reads TGTGCCAGCAGCTTAGGCCTGGAACAGGGGGCAAGCTCCTACGAGCAGTACTTC.